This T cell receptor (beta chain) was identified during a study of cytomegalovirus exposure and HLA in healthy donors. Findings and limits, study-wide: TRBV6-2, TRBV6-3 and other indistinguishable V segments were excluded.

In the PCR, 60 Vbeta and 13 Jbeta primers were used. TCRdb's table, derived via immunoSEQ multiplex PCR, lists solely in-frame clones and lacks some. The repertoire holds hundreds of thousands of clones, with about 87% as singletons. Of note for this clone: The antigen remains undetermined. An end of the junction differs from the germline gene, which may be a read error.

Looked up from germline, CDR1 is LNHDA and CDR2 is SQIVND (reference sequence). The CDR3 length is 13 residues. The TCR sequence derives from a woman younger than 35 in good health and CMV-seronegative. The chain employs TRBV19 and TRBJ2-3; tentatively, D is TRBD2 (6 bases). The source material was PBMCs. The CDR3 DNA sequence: TGTGCCAGTAGTGTAGAGGGGAGGGATACGCAGTATTTT. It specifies CASSVEGRDTQYF. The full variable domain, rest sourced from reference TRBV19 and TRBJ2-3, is DGGITQSPKYLFRKEGQNVTLSCEQNLNHDAMYWYRQDPGQGLRLIYYSQIVNDFQKGDIAEGYSVSREKKESFPLTVTSAQKNPTAFYLCASSVEGRDTQYFGPGTRLTVL.